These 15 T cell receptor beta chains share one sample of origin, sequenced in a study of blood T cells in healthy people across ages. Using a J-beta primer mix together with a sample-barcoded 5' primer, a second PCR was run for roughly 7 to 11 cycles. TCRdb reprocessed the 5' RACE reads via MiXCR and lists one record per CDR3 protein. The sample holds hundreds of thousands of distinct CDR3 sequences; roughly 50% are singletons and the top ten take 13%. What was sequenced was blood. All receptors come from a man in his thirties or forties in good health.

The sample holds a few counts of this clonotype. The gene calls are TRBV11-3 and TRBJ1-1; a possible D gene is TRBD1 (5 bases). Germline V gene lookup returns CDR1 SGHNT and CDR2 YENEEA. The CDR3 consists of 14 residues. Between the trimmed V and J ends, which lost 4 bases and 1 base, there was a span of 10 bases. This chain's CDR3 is CASSWGERNTEAFF. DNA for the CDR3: TGTGCCAGCAGCTGGGGGGAAAGGAACACTGAAGCTTTCTTT.

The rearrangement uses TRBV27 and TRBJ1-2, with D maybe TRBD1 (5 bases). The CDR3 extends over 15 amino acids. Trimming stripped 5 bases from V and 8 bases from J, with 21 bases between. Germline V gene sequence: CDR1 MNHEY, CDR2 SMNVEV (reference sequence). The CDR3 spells CASSQWNAGLEGYTF. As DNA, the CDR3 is TGTGCCAGCAGTCAATGGAACGCAGGGTTGGAGGGCTACACCTTC.

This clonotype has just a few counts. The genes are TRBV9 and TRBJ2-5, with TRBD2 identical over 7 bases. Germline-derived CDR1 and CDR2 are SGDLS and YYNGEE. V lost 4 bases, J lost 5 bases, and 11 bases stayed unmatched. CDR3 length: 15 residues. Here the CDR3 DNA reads TGTGCCAGCAGCCCGACGGGGCGGGGGACGGAGACCCAGTACTTC. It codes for CASSPTGRGTETQYF.

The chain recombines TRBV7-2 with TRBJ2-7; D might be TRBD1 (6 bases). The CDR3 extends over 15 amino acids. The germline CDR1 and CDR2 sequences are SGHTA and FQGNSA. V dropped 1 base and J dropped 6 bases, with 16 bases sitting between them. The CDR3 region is CASSLVIAGDGEQYF. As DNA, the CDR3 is TGTGCCAGCAGCTTAGTGATAGCAGGGGATGGCGAGCAGTACTTC.

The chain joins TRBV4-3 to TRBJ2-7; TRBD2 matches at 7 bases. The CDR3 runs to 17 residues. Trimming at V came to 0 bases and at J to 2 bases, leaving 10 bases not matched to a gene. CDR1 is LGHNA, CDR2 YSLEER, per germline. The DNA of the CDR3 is TGCGCCAGCAGCCAAGACCCGAATAGCGGGCGCCCCTACGAGCAGTACTTC. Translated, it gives CASSQDPNSGRPYEQYF.

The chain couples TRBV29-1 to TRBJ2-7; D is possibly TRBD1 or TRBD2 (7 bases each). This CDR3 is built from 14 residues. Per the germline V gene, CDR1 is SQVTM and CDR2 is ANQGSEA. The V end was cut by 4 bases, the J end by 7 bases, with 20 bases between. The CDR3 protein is CSVATRGGGGEQYF. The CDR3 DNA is TGCAGCGTTGCAACTAGGGGAGGGGGCGGTGAGCAGTACTTC.

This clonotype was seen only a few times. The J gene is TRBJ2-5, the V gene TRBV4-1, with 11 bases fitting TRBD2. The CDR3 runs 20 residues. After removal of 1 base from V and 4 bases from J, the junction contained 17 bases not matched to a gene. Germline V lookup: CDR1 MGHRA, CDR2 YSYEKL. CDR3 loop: CASSQVQTKGSGGDLETQYF. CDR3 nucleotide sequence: TGCGCCAGCAGCCAAGTTCAAACGAAGGGTAGCGGGGGGGATTTAGAGACCCAGTACTTC.

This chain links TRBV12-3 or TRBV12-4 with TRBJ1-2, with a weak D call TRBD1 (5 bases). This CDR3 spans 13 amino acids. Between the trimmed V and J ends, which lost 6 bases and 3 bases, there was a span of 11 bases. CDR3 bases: TGTGCCAGCAGGGATGGAGGGGACTATGGCTACACCTTC. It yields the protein CASRDGGDYGYTF.

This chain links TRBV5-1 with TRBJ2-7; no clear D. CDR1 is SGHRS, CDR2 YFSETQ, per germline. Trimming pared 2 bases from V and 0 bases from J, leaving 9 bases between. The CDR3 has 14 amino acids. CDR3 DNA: TGCGCCAGCAGCTTACTATACACCTCCTACGAGCAGTACTTC. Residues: CASSLLYTSYEQYF.

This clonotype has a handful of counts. The CDR3 DNA sequence: TGCAGTGCTAGAGTAGGGGATGCCTACAATGAGCAGTTCTTC. Amino acids: CSARVGDAYNEQFF. The J gene is TRBJ2-1, the V gene TRBV20-1, with D perhaps TRBD1 (5 bases). Germline V gene lookup returns CDR1 DFQATT and CDR2 SNEGSKA (reference sequence). Trimming cost V 1 base and J 2 bases, with 9 bases left between them. This CDR3 region has 14 residues.

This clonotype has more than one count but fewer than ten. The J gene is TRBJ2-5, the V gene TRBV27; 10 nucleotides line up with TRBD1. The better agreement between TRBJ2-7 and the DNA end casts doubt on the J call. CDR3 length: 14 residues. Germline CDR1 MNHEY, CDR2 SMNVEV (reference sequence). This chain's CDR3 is CASSLTGGGNEQYF. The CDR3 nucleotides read TGTGCCAGCAGTTTGACAGGGGGCGGGAACGAGCAGTACTTC.

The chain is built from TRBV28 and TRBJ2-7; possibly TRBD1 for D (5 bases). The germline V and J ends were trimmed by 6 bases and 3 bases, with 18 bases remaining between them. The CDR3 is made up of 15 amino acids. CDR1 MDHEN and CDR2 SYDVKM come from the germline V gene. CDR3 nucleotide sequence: TGTGCCAGCAGCAGCCGTAGGGGTTTGCGCTACGAGCAGTACTTC. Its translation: CASSSRRGLRYEQYF.

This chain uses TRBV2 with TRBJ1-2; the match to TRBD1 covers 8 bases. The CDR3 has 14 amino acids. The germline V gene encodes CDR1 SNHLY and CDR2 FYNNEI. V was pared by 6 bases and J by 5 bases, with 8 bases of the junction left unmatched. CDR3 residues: CASRDREFGYGYTF. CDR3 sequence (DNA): TGTGCCAGCAGGGACAGGGAGTTCGGGTATGGCTACACCTTC.

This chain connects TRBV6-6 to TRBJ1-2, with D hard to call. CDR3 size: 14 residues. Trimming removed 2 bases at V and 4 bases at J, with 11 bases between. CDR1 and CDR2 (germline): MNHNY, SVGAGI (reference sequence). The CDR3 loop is CASSYGPSPYGYTF. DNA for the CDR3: TGTGCCAGCAGTTACGGGCCATCCCCCTATGGCTACACCTTC.

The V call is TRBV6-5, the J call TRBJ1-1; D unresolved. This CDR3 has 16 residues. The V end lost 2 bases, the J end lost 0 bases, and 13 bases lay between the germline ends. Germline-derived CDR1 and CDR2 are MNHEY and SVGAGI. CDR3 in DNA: TGTGCCAGCAGTTACACTGGAGGACGAATGAACACTGAAGCTTTCTTT. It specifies CASSYTGGRMNTEAFF.